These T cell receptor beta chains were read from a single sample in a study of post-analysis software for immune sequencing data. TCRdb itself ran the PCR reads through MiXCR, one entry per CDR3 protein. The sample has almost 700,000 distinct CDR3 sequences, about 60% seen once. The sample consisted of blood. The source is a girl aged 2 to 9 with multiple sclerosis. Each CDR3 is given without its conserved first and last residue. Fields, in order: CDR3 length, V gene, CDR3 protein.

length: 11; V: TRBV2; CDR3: ASSGDGYQPQH
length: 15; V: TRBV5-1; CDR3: ASSLKVSGGLQETQY
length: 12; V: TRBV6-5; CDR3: ASRAGGLSTEAF
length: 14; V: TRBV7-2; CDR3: ASSHSGTSVYNEQF
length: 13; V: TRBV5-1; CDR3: ASSPDREGTYEQY
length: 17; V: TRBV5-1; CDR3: ASSLRSSRSLSSYNEQF
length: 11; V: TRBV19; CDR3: ASSPAASHEQY
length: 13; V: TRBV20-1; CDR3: SARSDRGGYNEQF
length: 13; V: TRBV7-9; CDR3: ASSPAGTGKNIQY
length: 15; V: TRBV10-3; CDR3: AISEPSSGRLVDEQF
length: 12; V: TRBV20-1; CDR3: SARDAGGWGTQY
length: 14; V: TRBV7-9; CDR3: ASSRGVDRGADTQY
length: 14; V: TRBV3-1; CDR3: ASSQDLSQGRGGYT
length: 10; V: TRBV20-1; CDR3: SAALAADTQY
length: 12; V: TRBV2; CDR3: ASSDSGGQNIQY
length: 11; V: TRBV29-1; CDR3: SVWDTSTDTQY
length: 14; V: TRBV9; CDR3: ASSVRMGQNYNEQF
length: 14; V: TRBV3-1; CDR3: ASSLGLAVTQETQY
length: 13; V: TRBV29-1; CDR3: SVDRDSRSTDTQY
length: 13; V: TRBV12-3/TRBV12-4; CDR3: ASSPRTGRRYGYT
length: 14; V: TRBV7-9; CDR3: ASSPLWTSGSNEQF
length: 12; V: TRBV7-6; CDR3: ASSLEAQGHEQF
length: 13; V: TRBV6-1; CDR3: ASSEGFGGDEKLF
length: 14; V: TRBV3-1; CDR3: ASSQGLAGGPNEQF
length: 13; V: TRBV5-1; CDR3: ASSLAGDTIYGYT
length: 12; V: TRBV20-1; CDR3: SARLRADQETQY
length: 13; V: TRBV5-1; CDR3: ASRDGQGGNYGYT
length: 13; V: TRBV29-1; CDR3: SVVLAPSSYNEQF
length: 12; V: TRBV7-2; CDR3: ASMLITGSYEQY
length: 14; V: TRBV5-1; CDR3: ASTPGLAGVTDTLY
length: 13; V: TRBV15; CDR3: ATSRAGQGLREQY
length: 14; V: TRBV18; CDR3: ASSPPGLAPTYEQY
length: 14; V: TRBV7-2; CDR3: ASSLAAGAYNSPLH
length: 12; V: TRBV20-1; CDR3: SARDPQDMLTQY
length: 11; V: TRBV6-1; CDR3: ASSVGRVDGYT
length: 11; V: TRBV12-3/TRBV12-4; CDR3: ASSLEGQHTQY
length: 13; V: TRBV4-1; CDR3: ASSPSDSSYNEQF
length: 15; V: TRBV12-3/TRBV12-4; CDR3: ASSPGPVGGSYNEQF
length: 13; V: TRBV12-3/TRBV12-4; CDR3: ASSFSQGAPYGYT
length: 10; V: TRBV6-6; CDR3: ASRVNQETQY
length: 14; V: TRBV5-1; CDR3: ASSFSPGDGTDTQY
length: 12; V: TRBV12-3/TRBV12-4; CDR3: ASSLPGLQYGYT
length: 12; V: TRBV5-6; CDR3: ASSQGHLQETQY
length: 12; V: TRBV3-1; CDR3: ASSRGWGSYGYT
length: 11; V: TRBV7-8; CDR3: ASSSPNVDTQY
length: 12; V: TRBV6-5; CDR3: ASTRGRGYNEQF
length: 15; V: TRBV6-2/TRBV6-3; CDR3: ASSLARLAGYQETQY
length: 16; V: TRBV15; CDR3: ATSLRTGQQGANSPLH